This T cell receptor beta chain was documented in a study of blood T cell repertoires in COVID-19. On the study more broadly: Spain, Italy and the United States supplied samples that represented acute and convalescent COVID-19.

Produced via immunoSEQ multiplex PCR; TCRdb's table is partial and in-frame only. The data show 190,000 or so clones, 80% to 90% seen once. The CDR3 loop spans 16 amino acids. Trimming cost V 4 bases and J 2 bases, with 14 bases left between them. Germline V gene lookup returns CDR1 KGHDR and CDR2 SFDVKD. The rearrangement uses TRBV24-1 and TRBJ2-1; a possible D gene is TRBD1 (5 bases). The sequence was collected from a young woman who had recovered from COVID-19. The sample was peripheral blood. CDR3 sequence: CATSEEGGAAYNEQFF. DNA for the CDR3: TGTGCCACCAGTGAGGAAGGTGGGGCGGCCTACAATGAGCAGTTCTTC.